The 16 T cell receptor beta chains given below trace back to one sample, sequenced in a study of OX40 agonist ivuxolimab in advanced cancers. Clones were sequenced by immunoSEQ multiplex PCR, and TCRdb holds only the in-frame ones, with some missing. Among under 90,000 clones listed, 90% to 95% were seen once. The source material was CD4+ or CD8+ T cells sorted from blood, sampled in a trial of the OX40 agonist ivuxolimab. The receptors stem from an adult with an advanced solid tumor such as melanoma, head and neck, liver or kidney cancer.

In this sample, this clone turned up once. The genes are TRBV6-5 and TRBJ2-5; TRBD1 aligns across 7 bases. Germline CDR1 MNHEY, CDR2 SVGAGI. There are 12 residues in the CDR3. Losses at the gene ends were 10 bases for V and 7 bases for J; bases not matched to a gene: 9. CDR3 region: CAISRGSGTQYF. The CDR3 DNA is TGTGCCATCAGCAGGGGGAGTGGGACCCAGTACTTC.

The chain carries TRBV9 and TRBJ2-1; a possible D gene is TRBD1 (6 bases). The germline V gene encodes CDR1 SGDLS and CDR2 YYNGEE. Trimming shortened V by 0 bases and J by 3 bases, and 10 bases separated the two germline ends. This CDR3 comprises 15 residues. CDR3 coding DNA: TGTGCCAGCAGCGTAGAGGGGGTTTACTACAATGAGCAGTTCTTC. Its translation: CASSVEGVYYNEQFF.

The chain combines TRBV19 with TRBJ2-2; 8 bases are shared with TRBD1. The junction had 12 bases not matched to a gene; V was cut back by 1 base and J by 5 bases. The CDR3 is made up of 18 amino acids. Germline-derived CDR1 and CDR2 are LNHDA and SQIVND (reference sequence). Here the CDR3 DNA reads TGTGCCAGTAGTATAGTTTTATTCGGGCAGGGGGCAACCGGGGAGCTGTTTTTT. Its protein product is CASSIVLFGQGATGELFF.

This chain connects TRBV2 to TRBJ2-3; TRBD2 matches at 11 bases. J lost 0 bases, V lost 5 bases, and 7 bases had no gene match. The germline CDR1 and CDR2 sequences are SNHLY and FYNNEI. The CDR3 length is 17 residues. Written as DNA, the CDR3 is TGTGCCAGCAGTAAACGACTAGCGGGAACTAGCACAGATACGCAGTATTTT. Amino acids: CASSKRLAGTSTDTQYF.

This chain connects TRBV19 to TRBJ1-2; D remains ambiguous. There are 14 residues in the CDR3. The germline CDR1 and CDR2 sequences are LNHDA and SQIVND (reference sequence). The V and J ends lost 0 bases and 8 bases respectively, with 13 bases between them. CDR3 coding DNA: TGTGCCAGTAGTATAGATCTAAATCTTGGGGGCTACACCTTC. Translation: CASSIDLNLGGYTF.

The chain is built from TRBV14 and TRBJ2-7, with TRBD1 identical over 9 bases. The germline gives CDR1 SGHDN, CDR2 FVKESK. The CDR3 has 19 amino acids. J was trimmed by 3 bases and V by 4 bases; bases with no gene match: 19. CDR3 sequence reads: CASSPSPGQGVHQIYEQYF. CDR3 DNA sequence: TGTGCCAGCAGCCCCTCCCCGGGACAGGGAGTCCATCAAATCTACGAGCAGTACTTC.

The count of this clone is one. The CDR3 region is CASSVVGGYGYTF. The CDR3 DNA follows: TGTGCCAGCAGCGTAGTTGGGGGCTATGGCTACACCTTC. The chain has TRBV9 and TRBJ1-2; the D gene is possibly TRBD1 (5 bases). Germline CDR1 and CDR2: SGDLS and YYNGEE. The germline V and J ends were trimmed by 0 bases and 4 bases, with 7 bases remaining between them. The length of the CDR3 is 13 residues.

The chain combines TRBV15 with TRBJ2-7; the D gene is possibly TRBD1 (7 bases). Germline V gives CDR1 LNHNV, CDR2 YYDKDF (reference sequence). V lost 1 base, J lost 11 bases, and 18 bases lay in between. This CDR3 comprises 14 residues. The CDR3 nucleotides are TGTGCCACCAGCAGAGCAGGGGGGAAGTCAGGGAAGTACTTC. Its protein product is CATSRAGGKSGKYF.

The CDR3 DNA is TGTGCCAGCAGCGTCTCCAGGGGGCTAGGTTACAATGAGCAGTTCTTC. Translating it yields CASSVSRGLGYNEQFF. This rearrangement joins TRBV9 to TRBJ2-1, with 8 bases fitting TRBD1. Trimming took 2 bases from V and 4 from J; bases not matched to a gene: 8. The germline V gene has CDR1 SGDLS and CDR2 YYNGEE. The CDR3 runs 16 residues.

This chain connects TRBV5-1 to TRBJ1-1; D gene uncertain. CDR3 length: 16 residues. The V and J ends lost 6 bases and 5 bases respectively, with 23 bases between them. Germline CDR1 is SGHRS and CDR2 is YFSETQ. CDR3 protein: CASTPTGRTDGTEAFF. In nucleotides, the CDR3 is TGCGCCAGCACCCCAACGGGGAGGACCGATGGGACTGAAGCTTTCTTT.

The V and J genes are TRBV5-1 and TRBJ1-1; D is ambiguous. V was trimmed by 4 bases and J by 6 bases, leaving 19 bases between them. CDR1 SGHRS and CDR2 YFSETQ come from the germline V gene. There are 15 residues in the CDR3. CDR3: CASSLVTAVTSEAFF. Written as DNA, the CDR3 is TGCGCCAGCAGCCTAGTGACGGCCGTAACGTCTGAAGCTTTCTTT.

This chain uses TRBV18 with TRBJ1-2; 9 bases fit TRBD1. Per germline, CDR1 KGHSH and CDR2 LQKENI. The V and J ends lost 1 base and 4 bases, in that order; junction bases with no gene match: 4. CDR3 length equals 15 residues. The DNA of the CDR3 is TGTGCCAGCTCACCACGGGACAGGGACATCTATGGCTACACCTTC. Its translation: CASSPRDRDIYGYTF.

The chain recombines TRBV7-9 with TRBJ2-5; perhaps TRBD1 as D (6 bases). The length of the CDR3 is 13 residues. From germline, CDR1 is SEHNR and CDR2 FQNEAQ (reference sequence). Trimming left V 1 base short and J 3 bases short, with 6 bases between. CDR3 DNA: TGTGCCAGCAGCTTAGGGACAGAAGAGACCCAGTACTTC. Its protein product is CASSLGTEETQYF. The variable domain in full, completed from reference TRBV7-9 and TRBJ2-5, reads DTGVSQNPRHKITKRGQNVTFRCDPISEHNRLYWYRQTLGQGPEFLTYFQNEAQLEKSRLLSDRFSAERPKGSFSTLEIQRTEQGDSAMYLCASSLGTEETQYFGPGTRLLVL.

In nucleotides, the CDR3 is TGCGCCAGCAGCCAAGACCCACCTAGCGGGAGTTCAGATACGCAGTATTTT. This encodes CASSQDPPSGSSDTQYF. This sequence joins TRBV4-1 and TRBJ2-3; 10 bases map to TRBD2. The CDR3 extends over 17 amino acids. V lost 0 bases, J lost 4 bases, and 7 bases stayed unmatched. CDR1 is MGHRA, CDR2 YSYEKL, per germline.

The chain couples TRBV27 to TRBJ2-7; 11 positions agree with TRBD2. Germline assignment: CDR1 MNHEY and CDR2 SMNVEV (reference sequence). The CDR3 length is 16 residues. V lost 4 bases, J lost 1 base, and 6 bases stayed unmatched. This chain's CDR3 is CASSYTTSGASYEQYF. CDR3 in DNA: TGTGCCAGCAGTTACACGACTAGCGGGGCATCCTACGAGCAGTACTTC.

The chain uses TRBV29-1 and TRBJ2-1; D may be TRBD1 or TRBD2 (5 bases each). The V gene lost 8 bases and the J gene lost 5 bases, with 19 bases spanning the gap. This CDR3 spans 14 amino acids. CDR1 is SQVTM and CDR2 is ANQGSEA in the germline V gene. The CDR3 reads CSLHPGTEDNEQFF. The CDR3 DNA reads TGCAGCCTCCATCCCGGGACGGAAGACAATGAGCAGTTCTTC.